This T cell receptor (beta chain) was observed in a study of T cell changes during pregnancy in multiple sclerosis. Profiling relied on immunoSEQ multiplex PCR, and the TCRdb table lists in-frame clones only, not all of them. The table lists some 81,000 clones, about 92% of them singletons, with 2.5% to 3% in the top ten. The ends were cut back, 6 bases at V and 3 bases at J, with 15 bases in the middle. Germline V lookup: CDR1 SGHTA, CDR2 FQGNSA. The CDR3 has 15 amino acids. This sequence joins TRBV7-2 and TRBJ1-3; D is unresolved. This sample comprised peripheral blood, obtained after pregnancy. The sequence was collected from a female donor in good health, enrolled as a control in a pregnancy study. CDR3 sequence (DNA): TGTGCCAGCAGGCAAGGGAGCCTGGGTGGAAACACCATATATTTT. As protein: CASRQGSLGGNTIYF. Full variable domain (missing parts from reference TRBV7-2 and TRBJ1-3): GAGVSQSPSNKVTEKGKDVELRCDPISGHTALYWYRQSLGQGLEFLIYFQGNSAPDKSGLPSDRFSAERTGGSVSTLTIQRTQQEDSAVYLCASRQGSLGGNTIYFGEGSWLTVV.